This is a list of T cell receptor beta chains from one sample in a study of blood T cell repertoires in COVID-19. Libraries were prepared by immunoSEQ multiplex PCR; TCRdb keeps only in-frame clonotypes and omits some of them. The data hold 200,000 to 300,000 clones, with approximately 82% observed a single time. The sequenced sample was peripheral blood. The receptors derive from a woman of 80 years or more with acute or convalescent COVID-19. The CDR3 runs from the conserved cysteine through the conserved F or W. D genes are given only for firm matches. Clone size is not always given. Where it is, it says once, few, many or a class for expanded clones.

d_gene: TRBD1
v_gene: TRBV5-1
abundance: -
j_gene: TRBJ1-1
CDR3nt: TGCGCCAGCAGCTTGGGGATGACCGGGACAGGGGGAACTGAAGCTTTCTTT
CDR3aa: CASSLGMTGTGGTEAFF

d_gene: TRBD1
v_gene: TRBV19
abundance: -
j_gene: TRBJ1-1
CDR3nt: TGTGCCAGTAGTTACAGGACAGGGAACACTGAAGCTTTCTTT
CDR3aa: CASSYRTGNTEAFF

d_gene: -
v_gene: TRBV7-9
abundance: -
j_gene: TRBJ1-1
CDR3nt: TGTGCCAGCAGCTTTATATCCAGGAACACTGAAGCTTTCTTT
CDR3aa: CASSFISRNTEAFF

d_gene: TRBD2
v_gene: TRBV6-5
abundance: -
j_gene: TRBJ2-5
CDR3nt: TGTGCCAGCAGTTTAGGAGCGGGGGGCGTACAAGAGACCCAGTACTTC
CDR3aa: CASSLGAGGVQETQYF

d_gene: -
v_gene: TRBV7-2
abundance: -
j_gene: TRBJ2-1
CDR3nt: TGTGCCAGCAGCCTATCGAGGTACAATGAGCAGTTCTTC
CDR3aa: CASSLSRYNEQFF

d_gene: TRBD2
v_gene: TRBV7-2
abundance: -
j_gene: TRBJ2-1
CDR3nt: TGTGCCAGCAGAAAGACTAGCGGGAACTATGAGCAGTTCTTC
CDR3aa: CASRKTSGNYEQFF

d_gene: -
v_gene: TRBV11-3
abundance: once
j_gene: TRBJ1-1
CDR3nt: TGTGCCAGCAGCTTAAGTTCGGACACTGAAGCTTTCTTT
CDR3aa: CASSLSSDTEAFF

d_gene: TRBD1
v_gene: TRBV19
abundance: -
j_gene: TRBJ1-5
CDR3nt: TGTGCCAGTCGGGACAGGTTAGGCAATCAGCCCCAGCATTTT
CDR3aa: CASRDRLGNQPQHF

d_gene: TRBD1
v_gene: TRBV2
abundance: -
j_gene: TRBJ1-1
CDR3nt: TGTGCCAGCACCCAGGGGGGACTGAACACTGAAGCTTTCTTT
CDR3aa: CASTQGGLNTEAFF

d_gene: TRBD2
v_gene: TRBV10-2
abundance: -
j_gene: TRBJ2-5
CDR3nt: TGCGCCAGCAGTGCTCGCGGGGGAGGGGAGACCCAGTACTTC
CDR3aa: CASSARGGGETQYF

d_gene: -
v_gene: TRBV6-1
abundance: -
j_gene: TRBJ1-2
CDR3nt: TGTGCCAGCAGTGAACTCAGCTATGGCTACACCTTC
CDR3aa: CASSELSYGYTF

d_gene: TRBD2
v_gene: TRBV29-1
abundance: -
j_gene: TRBJ2-7
CDR3nt: TGCAGCGTTCCTCGGGGACTAGCGGGAGGGACCCAGCAGTACTTC
CDR3aa: CSVPRGLAGGTQQYF

d_gene: -
v_gene: TRBV6-6
abundance: -
j_gene: TRBJ1-6
CDR3nt: TGTGCCAGCAGTCCGGACGGGAATAATTCACCCCTCCACTTT
CDR3aa: CASSPDGNNSPLHF

d_gene: TRBD1
v_gene: TRBV5-8
abundance: -
j_gene: TRBJ1-2
CDR3nt: TGTGCCAGCAGCTTGGCCGGGACAGGGGCGTATGGCTACACCTTC
CDR3aa: CASSLAGTGAYGYTF

d_gene: TRBD2
v_gene: TRBV2
abundance: -
j_gene: TRBJ2-1
CDR3nt: TGTGCCAGCAGTCGCCGACTAGCGGTGAATGAGCAGTTCTTC
CDR3aa: CASSRRLAVNEQFF

d_gene: -
v_gene: TRBV3-1/TRBV3-2
abundance: -
j_gene: TRBJ2-1
CDR3nt: TGTGCCAGCAGCCCGCGGACATTTTTCTACAATGAGCAGTTCTTC
CDR3aa: CASSPRTFFYNEQFF

d_gene: -
v_gene: TRBV6-1
abundance: once
j_gene: TRBJ2-7
CDR3nt: TGTGCCAGCAGTGAACGGGCAGGGTTCCCCTACGAGCAGTACTTC
CDR3aa: CASSERAGFPYEQYF

d_gene: -
v_gene: TRBV13
abundance: -
j_gene: TRBJ2-1
CDR3nt: TGTGCCAGCAGCTTGAAACTTTCCCCCTACAATGAGCAGTTCTTC
CDR3aa: CASSLKLSPYNEQFF

d_gene: TRBD1
v_gene: TRBV7-8
abundance: -
j_gene: TRBJ2-7
CDR3nt: TGTGCCAGCAGCGCTTCGACAGGGGTGAGCTACGAGCAGTACTTC
CDR3aa: CASSASTGVSYEQYF

d_gene: -
v_gene: TRBV18
abundance: -
j_gene: TRBJ1-3
CDR3nt: TGTGCCAGCTCACCCGGTCTCGGGGGATCTGGAAACACCATATATTTT
CDR3aa: CASSPGLGGSGNTIYF

d_gene: TRBD1
v_gene: TRBV6-6
abundance: -
j_gene: TRBJ1-2
CDR3nt: TGTGCCAGCAGTTACCCCCGACAGGGGAACTATGGCTACACCTTC
CDR3aa: CASSYPRQGNYGYTF

d_gene: -
v_gene: TRBV5-1
abundance: few
j_gene: TRBJ2-2
CDR3nt: TGCGCCAGCAGCTCGAGGGCGACGAACACCGGGGAGCTGTTTTTT
CDR3aa: CASSSRATNTGELFF

d_gene: -
v_gene: TRBV19
abundance: -
j_gene: TRBJ2-1
CDR3nt: TGTGCCAGTAGTACCTCAGGGGATGAGCAGTTCTTC
CDR3aa: CASSTSGDEQFF

d_gene: -
v_gene: TRBV7-9
abundance: few
j_gene: TRBJ2-3
CDR3nt: TGTGCCAGCAGCGCGATCACAGGGATCTACACAGATACGCAGTATTTT
CDR3aa: CASSAITGIYTDTQYF

d_gene: TRBD1
v_gene: TRBV6-5
abundance: few
j_gene: TRBJ1-5
CDR3nt: TGTGCCAGCCAGGCAGGGGGCAGTCAGCCCCAGCATTTT
CDR3aa: CASQAGGSQPQHF

d_gene: TRBD1
v_gene: TRBV25-1
abundance: few
j_gene: TRBJ1-1
CDR3nt: TGTGCCAGCAGTGAGACAGGGGGGACTTTCTTT
CDR3aa: CASSETGGTFF

d_gene: TRBD2
v_gene: TRBV7-3
abundance: -
j_gene: TRBJ2-1
CDR3nt: TGTGCCAGCAGCTTAAGTCTAGCGGTATACAATGAGCAGTTCTTC
CDR3aa: CASSLSLAVYNEQFF

d_gene: TRBD1
v_gene: TRBV27
abundance: once
j_gene: TRBJ1-6
CDR3nt: TGTGCCAGCAGAAGCAGACAGGGGAGGTCACCCCTCCACTTT
CDR3aa: CASRSRQGRSPLHF

d_gene: TRBD2
v_gene: TRBV27
abundance: -
j_gene: TRBJ2-1
CDR3nt: TGTGCCAGCAGTTTACCGGGACTAGCGGGTTCAAATGAGCAGTTCTTC
CDR3aa: CASSLPGLAGSNEQFF

d_gene: TRBD2
v_gene: TRBV3-1/TRBV3-2
abundance: -
j_gene: TRBJ2-7
CDR3nt: TGTGCCAGCAGCGCGGGGGGGTTATACGAGCAGTACTTC
CDR3aa: CASSAGGLYEQYF

d_gene: TRBD1
v_gene: TRBV3-1/TRBV3-2
abundance: -
j_gene: TRBJ1-1
CDR3nt: TGTGCCAGCAGCCATTTGGACAGGGAAGCTTTCTTT
CDR3aa: CASSHLDREAFF

d_gene: -
v_gene: TRBV18
abundance: -
j_gene: TRBJ2-1
CDR3nt: TGTGCCAGCTCACCGCTAGTTTACTACAATGAGCAGTTCTTC
CDR3aa: CASSPLVYYNEQFF

d_gene: TRBD1
v_gene: TRBV28
abundance: few
j_gene: TRBJ2-5
CDR3nt: TGTGCCAGCAGCCCTCCGGGACAGGTCCAGTACTTC
CDR3aa: CASSPPGQVQYF

d_gene: -
v_gene: TRBV7-2
abundance: -
j_gene: TRBJ2-4
CDR3nt: TGTGCCAGCAGCTCCAGGGGTGGAAACATTCAGTACTTC
CDR3aa: CASSSRGGNIQYF

d_gene: TRBD2
v_gene: TRBV28
abundance: -
j_gene: TRBJ2-5
CDR3nt: TGTGCCAGCAAACCCGGGGGGGGCCAAGAGACCCAGTACTTC
CDR3aa: CASKPGGGQETQYF

d_gene: TRBD2
v_gene: TRBV6-2/TRBV6-3
abundance: -
j_gene: TRBJ2-7
CDR3nt: TGTGCCAGCAGCGGGACTAGAGAGGGCGAGCAGTACTTC
CDR3aa: CASSGTREGEQYF

d_gene: -
v_gene: TRBV3-1/TRBV3-2
abundance: -
j_gene: TRBJ1-2
CDR3nt: TGTGCCAGCAGCCAAGAATCATGGACATTTTTCACCTTC
CDR3aa: CASSQESWTFFTF

d_gene: TRBD1
v_gene: TRBV7-6
abundance: -
j_gene: TRBJ1-2
CDR3nt: TGTGCCAGCAGCTCGGCACCGGGACAGAAAAACTATGGCTACACCTTC
CDR3aa: CASSSAPGQKNYGYTF

d_gene: TRBD1
v_gene: TRBV27
abundance: -
j_gene: TRBJ1-2
CDR3nt: TGTGCCAGCGCCGGACAGGGGGCGGGTGGCTACACCTTC
CDR3aa: CASAGQGAGGYTF

d_gene: TRBD2
v_gene: TRBV5-1
abundance: -
j_gene: TRBJ2-5
CDR3nt: TGCGCCAGCAGAAGGTTTGGGCTAGCGGGGGGAGAGACCCAGTACTTC
CDR3aa: CASRRFGLAGGETQYF